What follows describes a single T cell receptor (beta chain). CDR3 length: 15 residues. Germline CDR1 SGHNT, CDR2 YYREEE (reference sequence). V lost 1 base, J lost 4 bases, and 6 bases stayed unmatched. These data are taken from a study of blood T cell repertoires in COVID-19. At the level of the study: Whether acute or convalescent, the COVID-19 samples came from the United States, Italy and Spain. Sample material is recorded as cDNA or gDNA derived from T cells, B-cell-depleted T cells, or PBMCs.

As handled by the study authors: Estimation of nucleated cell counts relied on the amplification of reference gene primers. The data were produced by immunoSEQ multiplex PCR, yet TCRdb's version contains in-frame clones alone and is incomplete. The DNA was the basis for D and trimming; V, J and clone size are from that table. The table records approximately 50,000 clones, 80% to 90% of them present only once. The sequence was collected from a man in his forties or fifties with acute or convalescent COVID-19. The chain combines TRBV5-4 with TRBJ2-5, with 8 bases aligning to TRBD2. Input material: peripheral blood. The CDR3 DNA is TGTGCCAGCAGCTTGCCGGGGGGGCGTTTAGAGACCCAGTACTTC. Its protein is CASSLPGGRLETQYF. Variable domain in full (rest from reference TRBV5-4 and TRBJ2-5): ETGVTQSPTHLIKTRGQQVTLRCSSQSGHNTVSWYQQALGQGPQFIFQYYREEENGRGNFPPRFSGLQFPNYSSELNVNALELDDSALYLCASSLPGGRLETQYFGPGTRLLVL.